The clone carrying this T cell receptor (beta chain) has a handful of counts. Its specificity is unknown. This specimen comes from a study of beta chain features in type 1 diabetes. One heparinised blood draw averaging about 116 mL was given by each donor. Sorting that relied on CD45RO/CCR7/CD25/CD127/CD95/CD27 yielded CD4+ naive, central memory, regulatory and stem cell-like memory cells. Expressed TCRB transcripts were sequenced because the isolated RNA had all been reverse transcribed beforehand. Using immunoSEQ multiplex PCR, the repertoire was profiled, and TCRdb retains in-frame clones only, with some absent. The sample holds some 500,000 clones, roughly an eighth seen once. General study findings and limits: More deletions and fewer insertions at VDJ junctions were seen in type 1 diabetes patients. The naive, central memory and Treg TCRB repertoires of patients appeared to be more similar to one another than those of healthy donors.

V was cut by 5 bases and J by 4 bases, with 18 bases left in between. Germline V gene data show CDR1 as SEHNR and CDR2 as FQNEAQ (reference sequence). The CDR3 runs 16 residues. Sequencing used naive CD4+ T cells from blood. The source of this sequence is a young woman in good health. The V and J genes are TRBV7-9 and TRBJ2-1; a weak D match, TRBD2 (6 bases). CDR3 region: CASSPSGRGVYNEQFF. In DNA, the CDR3 is TGTGCCAGCAGCCCGAGCGGGCGCGGGGTATACAATGAGCAGTTCTTC.